These 9 T cell receptor beta chains originate from one sample sequenced in a study of graft-versus-host responses after intestinal transplantation. Profiling relied on immunoSEQ multiplex PCR, and the TCRdb table lists in-frame clones only, not all of them. The sample yields roughly 100,000 clones, under 95% seen once. For these receptors, no antigen is known. The sequenced sample was unstimulated CD8+ T cells sorted from spleen or lymph node cells, obtained before transplant. These receptors came from a human donor who was the organ donor for an intestinal transplant.

This chain uses TRBV7-2 with TRBJ2-1; D unresolved. This CDR3 comprises 15 residues. Germline CDR1 is SGHTA and CDR2 is FQGNSA. V lost 1 base and J lost 6, with 13 bases in between. The CDR3 loop reads CASSLVGHDFNEQFF. CDR3 sequence (DNA): TGTGCCAGCAGCTTAGTTGGCCACGATTTCAATGAGCAGTTCTTC. Variable domain in full (rest from reference TRBV7-2 and TRBJ2-1): GAGVSQSPSNKVTEKGKDVELRCDPISGHTALYWYRQSLGQGLEFLIYFQGNSAPDKSGLPSDRFSAERTGGSVSTLTIQRTQQEDSAVYLCASSLVGHDFNEQFFGPGTRLTVL.

This rearrangement joins TRBV29-1 to TRBJ2-2; D possibly corresponds to TRBD2 (6 bases). V was clipped by 5 bases and J by 3 bases, with 13 bases between them. The CDR3 runs to 14 residues. Germline assignment: CDR1 SQVTM and CDR2 ANQGSEA. The chain's CDR3 is CSVSTGTYTGELFF. Here the CDR3 DNA reads TGCAGCGTTTCTACGGGGACTTACACCGGGGAGCTGTTTTTT.

The V gene is TRBV7-9, the J gene TRBJ2-1, with D possibly being TRBD2 (5 bases). Trimming took off 5 bases at V and 7 bases at J, with 15 bases between the two ends. Germline CDR1 and CDR2: SEHNR and FQNEAQ (reference sequence). The length of the CDR3 is 14 residues. The CDR3 bases are TGTGCCAGCAGCCGGCCTGGGCGGGTGAATGAGCAGTTCTTC. It translates to CASSRPGRVNEQFF.

The chain's CDR3 is CASSLEGVSNQPQHF. The CDR3, as DNA: TGTGCCAGCAGTTTAGAGGGCGTAAGCAATCAGCCCCAGCATTTT. The rearrangement joins TRBV28 to TRBJ1-5; no reliable D call. V was cut by 2 bases and J by 1 base, with 9 bases left in between. The CDR3 extends over 15 amino acids. The V gene's germline CDR1 is MDHEN and CDR2 SYDVKM.

This clone occurred a few times. The V and J genes are TRBV5-4 and TRBJ2-7; 8 nucleotides line up with TRBD2. Germline CDR1 is SGHNT and CDR2 is YYREEE (reference sequence). This CDR3 has 16 residues. V lost 4 bases and J lost 8; bases outside the gene matches: 17. The CDR3 protein is CASSEETGTSGWKQYF. The CDR3 DNA follows: TGTGCCAGCAGCGAGGAGACCGGGACTAGTGGCTGGAAGCAGTACTTC.

This chain uses TRBV2 with TRBJ2-5; 9 positions match TRBD2. The V gene's germline CDR1 is SNHLY and CDR2 FYNNEI. The CDR3 is 19 amino acids. V shed 10 bases, J shed 5 bases, and the junction held 26 bases outside the gene matches. CDR3 protein: CATKTREREEFGCCETQYF. The CDR3 region has the DNA TGTGCCACCAAAACCAGGGAGCGGGAGGAGTTCGGTTGTTGCGAGACCCAGTACTTC.

CDR3 in DNA: TGTGCCAGCAGTGTTTCCCCTATAGGGACTTTCGAGCAGTACTTC. This codes for CASSVSPIGTFEQYF. J is TRBJ2-7 and V is TRBV6-1; tentative D call: TRBD2 (6 bases). The CDR3 totals 15 residues. Germline assignment: CDR1 MNHNS and CDR2 SASEGT. V lost 4 bases to trimming and J lost 6 bases, with 19 bases between them.

The rearrangement links TRBV5-6 to TRBJ2-1; TRBD2 matches 11 bases. The CDR3 runs 12 residues. CDR1 is SGHDT and CDR2 is YYEEEE in the germline V gene. With 4 bases clipped from V and 15 bases from J, the junction kept 6 bases outside the gene matches. The CDR3 coding sequence is TGTGCCAGCAGCCTTACTAGCGGGAGTATGTTCTTC. Amino acids: CASSLTSGSMFF.

V and J are TRBV9 and TRBJ1-1, with D perhaps matching TRBD1 (5 bases). The germline V gene has CDR1 SGDLS and CDR2 YYNGEE. The CDR3 runs 14 residues. V lost 3 bases and J lost 1, with 10 bases in between. The CDR3 coding sequence is TGTGCCAGCAGCGCGGGACTTCAGAACACTGAAGCTTTCTTT. Translating it yields CASSAGLQNTEAFF.